This T cell receptor beta chain was captured by sequencing in a study of T cells in Graves' hyperthyroidism and ophthalmopathy. Authors of the study amplified TCR beta CDR3 regions from RNA transcripts. The HTBI primer set drove a first-round RT-PCR of the TCR CDR3. TCRdb independently ran MiXCR on the multiplex PCR reads; one entry per CDR3 protein. This repertoire shows about 500,000 distinct CDR3 sequences, 16% found once; its top ten account for less than 30%. Germline V gene sequence: CDR1 LGHDT, CDR2 YNNKEL (reference sequence). V dropped 4 bases and J dropped 5 bases, with 11 bases sitting between them. The CDR3 is 13 residues long. This clonotype was detected many times.

V gene TRBV3-1 combines with J gene TRBJ1-1, with D perhaps matching TRBD1 (5 bases). The sequenced sample was blood. The source of this sequence is a woman aged 25 to 39 with Graves' ophthalmopathy. CDR3 in amino acids: CASSLFGGTEAFF. CDR3 DNA sequence: TGTGCCAGCAGCCTTTTTGGGGGAACTGAAGCTTTCTTT.